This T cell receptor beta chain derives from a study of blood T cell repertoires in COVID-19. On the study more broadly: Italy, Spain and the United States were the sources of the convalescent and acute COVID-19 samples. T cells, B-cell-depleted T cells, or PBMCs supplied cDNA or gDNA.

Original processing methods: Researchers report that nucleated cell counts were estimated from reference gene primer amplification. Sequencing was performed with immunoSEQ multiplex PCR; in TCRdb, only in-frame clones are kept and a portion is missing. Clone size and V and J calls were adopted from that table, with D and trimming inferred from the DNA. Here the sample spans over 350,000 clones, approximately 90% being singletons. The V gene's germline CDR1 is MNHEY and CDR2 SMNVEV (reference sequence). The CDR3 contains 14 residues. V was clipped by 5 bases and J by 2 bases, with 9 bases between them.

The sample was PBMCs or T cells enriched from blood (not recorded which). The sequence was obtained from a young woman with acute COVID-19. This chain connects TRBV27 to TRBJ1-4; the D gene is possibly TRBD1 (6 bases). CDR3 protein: CASSKQGTNEKLFF. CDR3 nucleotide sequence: TGTGCCAGCAGTAAACAGGGTACTAATGAAAAACTGTTTTTT.